Shown below are 5 T cell receptor beta chains from a single sample sequenced in a study of T cell repertoires in cytomegalovirus infection. A single record per CDR3 protein comes from TCRdb applying MiXCR to the reads. Of 50,000 or so distinct CDR3 sequences listed, around 20% are singletons. Their cognate antigens are unknown. The specimen comprised CD8+ T cells from cultured PBMCs, sampled from culture after CMV antigen stimulation. The receptors shown here come from a human donor in good health (CMV status not recorded). Some clones in this sample may be carry-over from other donors' samples.

In DNA, the CDR3 is TGTGCCAGCAGCCCCGGGTTAGCGGGGCCGACAGATACGCAGTATTTT. This gives the protein CASSPGLAGPTDTQYF. The gene calls are TRBV11-3 and TRBJ2-3; the match to TRBD2 covers 8 bases. The germline CDR1 and CDR2 sequences are SGHNT and YENEEA. J gave up 3 bases and V 5 bases, and 10 bases lay outside the gene matches. This CDR3 region has 16 residues.

This clonotype has a handful of counts. The CDR3 region is CAGRTSGSLETQYF. CDR3 DNA sequence: TGTGCCGGCCGGACTAGCGGGAGTTTAGAGACCCAGTACTTC. This rearrangement joins TRBV6-1 to TRBJ2-5; 13 bases are shared with TRBD2. The germline V gene encodes CDR1 MNHNS and CDR2 SASEGT. The length of the CDR3 is 14 residues. The trim removed 11 bases at V and 4 bases at J, leaving 7 bases unmatched.

This clonotype was detected a few times. This CDR3 reads CASSPSGTGTYNEQFF. DNA for the CDR3: TGTGCCAGCAGCCCATCCGGGACAGGGACGTACAATGAGCAGTTCTTC. The chain is built from TRBV7-8 and TRBJ2-1, with 9 bases matching TRBD1. Germline V gene sequence: CDR1 SGHVS, CDR2 FQNEAQ. V shed 5 bases, J shed 4 bases, and the junction held 9 bases outside the gene matches. CDR3 size: 16 residues.

The chain is built from TRBV12-3 or TRBV12-4 and TRBJ2-4; D may correspond to TRBD1 or TRBD2 (6 bases each). V lost 4 bases to trimming and J lost 0 bases, with 34 bases between them. The length of the CDR3 is 23 residues. Here the CDR3 reads CASSSSSTGSRAGGDLAKNIQYF. In nucleotides, the CDR3 is TGTGCCAGCAGTTCCTCCTCGACAGGCTCTAGGGCCGGCGGGGATCTAGCCAAAAACATTCAGTACTTC.

This clonotype was picked up a small number of times. This chain uses TRBV7-9 with TRBJ2-1; 13 bases are shared with TRBD2. The CDR3 extends over 20 amino acids. The V segment lost 5 bases and the J segment 8 bases; nucleotides outside the gene matches: 21. In germline, CDR1 is SEHNR, CDR2 FQNEAQ (reference sequence). The CDR3 region has the DNA TGTGCCAGCAGCGTTCCGGGACAGGGTCAACTAGCGGGAGGGCCCTATGAGCAGTTCTTC. Residues: CASSVPGQGQLAGGPYEQFF.